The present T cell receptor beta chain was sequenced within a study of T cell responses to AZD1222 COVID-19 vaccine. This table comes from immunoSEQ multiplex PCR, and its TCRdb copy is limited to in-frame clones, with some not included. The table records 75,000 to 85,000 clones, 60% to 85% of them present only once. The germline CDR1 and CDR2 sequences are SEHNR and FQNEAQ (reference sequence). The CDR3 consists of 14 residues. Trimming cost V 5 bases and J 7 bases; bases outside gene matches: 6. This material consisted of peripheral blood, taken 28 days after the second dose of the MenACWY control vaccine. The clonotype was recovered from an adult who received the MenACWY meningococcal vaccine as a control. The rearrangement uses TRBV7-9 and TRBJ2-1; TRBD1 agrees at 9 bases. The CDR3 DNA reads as TGTGCCAGCAGCCCGGACAGGGGAGGGAATGAGCAGTTCTTC. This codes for CASSPDRGGNEQFF.